A single sample gave rise to the 32 T cell receptor beta chains below, sequenced in a study of blood T cell repertoires in COVID-19. Here immunoSEQ multiplex PCR was the method, and the copy in TCRdb shows in-frame clones only, minus some. Here the sample spans 85,000 to 95,000 clones, around 90% being singletons. The sequencing input was peripheral blood. The receptors originated from a woman in her forties or fifties in a cohort sampled during active COVID-19.

DNA of the CDR3: TGTGCCAGCAGCCCTGCTGGAGCGAACACCGGGGAGCTGTTTTTT. It specifies CASSPAGANTGELFF. V usage is TRBV3-1 (or the pseudogene TRBV3-2) and J usage is TRBJ2-2; no clear D gene. This CDR3 region has 15 residues. Germline values: CDR1 LGHDT, CDR2 YNNKEL (reference sequence). Deletions cut 4 bases from V and 0 bases from J, with 9 bases between.

In this sample, this clone turned up a few times. This chain joins TRBV10-1 and TRBJ1-5; a possible D gene is TRBD1 (5 bases). V dropped 6 bases and J dropped 0 bases, with 18 bases sitting between them. The CDR3 has 17 amino acids. Germline values: CDR1 WNHNN, CDR2 SYGVQD (reference sequence). CDR3 nucleotides: TGCGCCAGCAGCGAACCTATGGGGGGGTATAGCAATCAGCCCCAGCATTTT. This gives the protein CASSEPMGGYSNQPQHF.

The rearrangement links TRBV5-4 to TRBJ2-5; D possibly corresponds to TRBD1 (6 bases). The CDR3 is 16 amino acids. Germline CDR1 reads SGHNT; CDR2 reads YYREEE (reference sequence). Trimming took 4 bases from V and 0 from J, leaving 16 bases between them. The CDR3 reads CASSPLGGDYQETQYF. The DNA for the CDR3 is TGTGCCAGCAGCCCTCTAGGGGGAGATTACCAAGAGACCCAGTACTTC.

This clone was recorded only once. The J gene is TRBJ2-1, the V gene TRBV19; 12 nucleotides match TRBD2. With V trimmed by 9 bases and J by 10 bases, 13 bases remained unmatched. Germline V gene data show CDR1 as LNHDA and CDR2 as SQIVND (reference sequence). The length of the CDR3 is 15 residues. CDR3 region: CASSTGGLAGGEQFF. The CDR3 DNA follows: TGTGCCAGCAGCACTGGGGGACTAGCGGGTGGGGAGCAGTTCTTC.

In DNA form, the CDR3 reads TGTGCCAGCAGCGTATGGTCTAGCGAACAAGAGACCCAGTACTTC. It translates to CASSVWSSEQETQYF. The chain has TRBV9 and TRBJ2-5; possible D gene TRBD2, 6 bases. Germline values: CDR1 SGDLS, CDR2 YYNGEE. The CDR3 totals 15 residues. The germline V and J ends were trimmed by 1 base and 2 bases, with 12 bases remaining between them.

The table lists this clone with a few counts. The rearrangement joins TRBV1 to TRBJ2-7; the listed D gene, TRBD1, was not tested against the DNA. TRBV1 is an annotated pseudogene. The CDR3 has 16 residues. The DNA of the CDR3 is TGCACCAGCAGCCATCCGAGGGTGGGACAGGGTTACGAGCAGTACTTC. This sequence encodes CTSSHPRVGQGYEQYF.

This chain uses TRBV12-3 or TRBV12-4 with TRBJ1-1, with D unclear. Trimming took 4 bases from V and 1 from J, leaving 4 bases between them. This CDR3 has 12 residues. The CDR3 here is CASSSRNTEAFF. The CDR3 DNA follows: TGTGCCAGCAGTTCTAGGAACACTGAAGCTTTCTTT.

The chain employs TRBV5-4 and TRBJ2-1, with 14 positions matching TRBD2. CDR3 length: 16 amino acids. V was pared by 3 bases and J by 2 bases, with 1 base of the junction left unmatched. The V gene's germline CDR1 is SGHNT and CDR2 YYREEE (reference sequence). Written as DNA, the CDR3 is TGTGCCAGCAGCTCGGGACTAGCGGGGGCCTACAATGAGCAGTTCTTC. This sequence encodes CASSSGLAGAYNEQFF.

In its sample, this clone was seen once. The rearrangement uses TRBV5-1 and TRBJ1-1; TRBD1 agrees at 7 bases. Germline CDR1 is SGHRS and CDR2 is YFSETQ. The V gene end was trimmed by 4 bases and the J gene end by 6 bases; junction bases not matched to a gene: 12. The CDR3 loop spans 15 amino acids. CDR3 coding DNA: TGCGCCAGCAGCCCAGCCTCGACAGGGACAGCTGAAGCTTTCTTT. It specifies CASSPASTGTAEAFF. The complete variable domain, with remaining parts taken from reference TRBV5-1 and TRBJ1-1, reads KAGVTQTPRYLIKTRGQQVTLSCSPISGHRSVSWYQQTPGQGLQFLFEYFSETQRNKGNFPGRFSGRQFSNSRSEMNVSTLELGDSALYLCASSPASTGTAEAFFGQGTRLTVV.

V usage is TRBV28 and J usage is TRBJ1-2; D not certain. Deletions cut 3 bases from V and 12 bases from J, with 14 bases between. The CDR3 consists of 12 residues. Germline V gene data show CDR1 as MDHEN and CDR2 as SYDVKM. Here the CDR3 reads CASSLWAGRNTF. CDR3 DNA sequence: TGTGCCAGCAGTTTGTGGGCAGGCCGAAACACCTTC.

This clone is a singleton in its sample. V usage is TRBV25-1 and J usage is TRBJ2-7, with TRBD1 matching over 7 bases. Germline CDR1 and CDR2: MGHDK and SYGVNS. The CDR3 runs to 16 residues. V was clipped by 4 bases and J by 0 bases; unmatched bases: 9. Here the CDR3 DNA reads TGTGCCAGCAGTGCAACACCGGGACAGAGCTCCTACGAGCAGTACTTC. Translating gives CASSATPGQSSYEQYF.

This rearrangement joins TRBV6-5 to TRBJ2-2; no clear D gene. V lost 0 bases to trimming and J lost 2 bases, with 7 bases between them. The germline V gene has CDR1 MNHEY and CDR2 SVGAGI. This CDR3 is built from 15 residues. In nucleotides, the CDR3 is TGTGCCAGCAGTTACTCGCTGGGCAACACCGGGGAGCTGTTTTTT. This codes for CASSYSLGNTGELFF.

In DNA form, the CDR3 reads TGTGCCAGCAGCTTAGTATTTGGAGGAGGGACTGAAGCTTTCTTT. Translated: CASSLVFGGGTEAFF. J is TRBJ1-1 and V is TRBV11-2; unclear D gene. Germline assignment: CDR1 SGHAT and CDR2 FQNNGV. Trimming stripped 1 base from V and 5 bases from J, with 14 bases between. The CDR3 spans 15 residues.

The chain uses TRBV30 and TRBJ1-5, with 8 bases aligning to TRBD1. With V trimmed by 1 base and J by 4 bases, 0 bases remained unmatched. This CDR3 spans 13 amino acids. Germline loops: CDR1 GTSNPN, CDR2 SVGIG (reference sequence). CDR3 nucleotides: TGTGCCTGGAGTGGGACAGGGAATCAGCCCCAGCATTTT. This translates into CAWSGTGNQPQHF.

The genes are TRBV15 and TRBJ1-3; D unclear. The CDR3 length is 16 residues. Trimming took 0 bases from V and 0 from J, leaving 9 bases between them. The germline V gene has CDR1 LNHNV and CDR2 YYDKDF (reference sequence). In nucleotides, the CDR3 is TGTGCCACCAGCAGAGATCGTCTCCGCTCTGGAAACACCATATATTTT. Protein product: CATSRDRLRSGNTIYF.

The J gene is TRBJ2-2, the V gene TRBV19, with 13 bases lining up with TRBD2. The J segment lost 5 bases and the V segment lost 7 bases, leaving 7 bases of the junction unmatched. The CDR3 is 16 residues long. CDR1 is LNHDA and CDR2 is SQIVND in the germline V gene (reference sequence). The CDR3 sequence is CASIQTSGGYTGELFF. CDR3 nucleotide sequence: TGTGCCAGTATCCAGACTAGCGGGGGGTATACCGGGGAGCTGTTTTTT.

The rearrangement uses TRBV6-6 and TRBJ2-1; 8 bases align to TRBD1. This CDR3 is 13 amino acids long. Germline CDR1 reads MNHNY; CDR2 reads SVGAGI (reference sequence). Trimming removed 7 bases from V and 7 bases from J; junction bases left unmatched: 6. The CDR3 nucleotides read TGTGCCAGCACCCCACAGGGGGTAAATGAGCAGTTCTTC. Its protein product is CASTPQGVNEQFF.

The chain joins TRBV6-5 to TRBJ1-5, with D possibly TRBD1 on 6 matching bases. Looked up from germline, CDR1 is MNHEY and CDR2 is SVGAGI. V shed 0 bases and J shed 12 bases, with 15 bases lying between them. CDR3 length equals 14 residues. As DNA, the CDR3 is TGTGCCAGCAGTTACTCCGGGCAGGGGAAGGTCCAGCATTTT. Encoded protein: CASSYSGQGKVQHF.

The chain has TRBV5-1 and TRBJ2-3; 16 nucleotides match TRBD2. V lost 4 bases, J lost 5 bases, and 13 bases stayed unmatched. This CDR3 spans 19 amino acids. From germline, CDR1 is SGHRS and CDR2 YFSETQ. CDR3 region: CASSRVPGLAGGRQDTQYF. CDR3 DNA sequence: TGCGCCAGCAGCAGGGTCCCGGGACTAGCGGGGGGGCGTCAAGATACGCAGTATTTT.

This clone was counted a single time. The V gene is TRBV6-5, the J gene TRBJ2-7, with D possibly TRBD1 on 5 matching bases. Germline-derived CDR1 and CDR2 are MNHEY and SVGAGI. V dropped 0 bases and J dropped 12 bases, with 12 bases sitting between them. This CDR3 has 12 residues. For the CDR3, the DNA is TGTGCCAGCAGTTACTCTCCAAGGGGAATGTACTTC. Its translation is CASSYSPRGMYF.

The chain carries TRBV7-3 and TRBJ1-2, with 9 nucleotides matching TRBD1. Germline CDR1 reads SGHTA; CDR2 reads FQGTGA. This CDR3 has 14 amino acids. V trimming: 6 bases; J trimming: 4 bases; junction bases outside the gene matches: 6. In DNA form, the CDR3 reads TGTGCCAGCAGTTCTACAGGGGGCAGCTATGGCTACACCTTC. It translates to CASSSTGGSYGYTF. Using reference TRBV7-3 and TRBJ1-2 for the parts outside the CDR3, the full variable domain is GAGVSQTPSNKVTEKGKYVELRCDPISGHTALYWYRQSLGQGPEFLIYFQGTGAADDSGLPNDRFFAVRPEGSVSTLKIQRTERGDSAVYLCASSSTGGSYGYTFGSGTRLTVV.

The chain has TRBV4-1 and TRBJ2-1, with D perhaps matching TRBD1 (6 bases). Per the germline V gene, CDR1 is MGHRA and CDR2 is YSYEKL. This CDR3 has 15 amino acids. The V end lost 2 bases, the J end lost 4 bases, and 12 bases lay between the germline ends. The chain's CDR3 is CASSQPRTVYNEQFF. The CDR3 DNA is TGCGCCAGCAGCCAACCCCGGACAGTTTACAATGAGCAGTTCTTC.

The V call is TRBV6-4, the J call TRBJ2-1; 9 bases align to TRBD1. This CDR3 has 15 residues. Germline CDR1 reads MRHNA; CDR2 reads SNTAGT. The ends lost 4 bases at V and 2 bases at J; junction bases unmatched: 3. This CDR3 is CASSAGQGTYNEQFF. The DNA of the CDR3 is TGTGCCAGCAGTGCGGGACAGGGAACCTACAATGAGCAGTTCTTC.

This chain links TRBV2 with TRBJ1-2; 7 positions match TRBD1. The CDR3 loop spans 14 amino acids. V was pared by 0 bases and J by 7 bases, with 5 bases of the junction left unmatched. Per the germline V gene, CDR1 is SNHLY and CDR2 is FYNNEI. This CDR3 reads CASSEAGQVLGYTF. The CDR3 bases are TGTGCCAGCAGTGAAGCCGGACAGGTTCTTGGCTACACCTTC.

The genes are TRBV19 and TRBJ1-5; possibly TRBD1 for D (5 bases). The CDR3 runs to 13 residues. V was shortened by 5 bases and J by 7 bases, with 12 bases between the two germline ends. In germline, CDR1 is LNHDA, CDR2 SQIVND (reference sequence). The CDR3 loop reads CASSGRVLQPQHF. CDR3 in DNA: TGTGCCAGTAGTGGCAGGGTTCTGCAGCCCCAGCATTTT.

V gene TRBV7-2 combines with J gene TRBJ2-7; 7 bases align to TRBD1. The CDR3 contains 14 residues. CDR1 and CDR2 (germline): SGHTA, FQGNSA. Trimming removed 5 bases from V and 4 bases from J; junction bases left unmatched: 8. The CDR3 here is CASSIGTATYEQYF. The CDR3 bases are TGTGCCAGCAGCATTGGGACAGCTACTTACGAGCAGTACTTC.

The V call is TRBV4-2, the J call TRBJ1-6, with TRBD1 matching 7 bases. This CDR3 is 17 amino acids long. V shed 4 bases and J 6 bases; nucleotides not matched to a gene: 12. Germline CDR1 and CDR2: LGHNA and YNFKEQ. CDR3 coding DNA: TGTGCCAGCAGCCTAACGCAGGGGGACGTTTTTAATTCACCCCTCCACTTT. It encodes CASSLTQGDVFNSPLHF.

The V call is TRBV2, the J call TRBJ1-1; D perhaps matches TRBD1 (5 bases). V gave up 4 bases and J gave up 5 bases, with 8 bases separating them. The CDR3 contains 12 residues. CDR1 and CDR2 from the germline V gene are SNHLY and FYNNEI. The DNA of the CDR3 is TGTGCCAGCAGTGGGGGGGGAACTGAAGCTTTCTTT. Its translation: CASSGGGTEAFF.

V gene TRBV3-1 (or the pseudogene TRBV3-2) combines with J gene TRBJ2-1; D is perhaps TRBD2 (5 bases). Trimming shortened V by 5 bases and J by 6 bases, and 5 bases separated the two germline ends. The CDR3 contains 11 residues. The germline CDR1 and CDR2 sequences are LGHDT and YNNKEL (reference sequence). CDR3 in amino acids: CASSTSNEQFF. DNA for the CDR3: TGTGCCAGCAGCACTAGCAATGAGCAGTTCTTC.

The V call is TRBV2, the J call TRBJ1-5; 7 bases line up with TRBD1. Germline assignment: CDR1 SNHLY and CDR2 FYNNEI. CDR3 length: 15 residues. Trimming took 4 bases from V and 5 from J; bases not matched to a gene: 8. CDR3 sequence (DNA): TGTGCCAGCAGTGGCCGACGACAGGGCCATCAGCCCCAGCATTTT. This gives the protein CASSGRRQGHQPQHF. Using reference TRBV2 and TRBJ1-5 for the parts outside the CDR3, the full variable domain is EPEVTQTPSHQVTQMGQEVILRCVPISNHLYFYWYRQILGQKVEFLVSFYNNEISEKSEIFDDQFSVERPDGSNFTLKIRSTKLEDSAMYFCASSGRRQGHQPQHFGDGTRLSIL.

The rearrangement joins TRBV21-1 to TRBJ1-5; the table's D call of TRBD1 was not tested on the DNA. TRBV21-1 is described as a pseudogene. The CDR3 runs 16 residues. CDR3 nucleotides: TGTGCCAGCATGCCCTACTTGGGACAGGGGAATCAGCCCCAGCATTTT. Translation gives CASMPYLGQGNQPQHF.

The chain couples TRBV3-1 (or the pseudogene TRBV3-2) to TRBJ1-1; D might be TRBD1 (6 bases). From germline, CDR1 is LGHDT and CDR2 YNNKEL (reference sequence). The ends were cut back, 2 bases at V and 1 base at J, with 14 bases in the middle. This CDR3 is built from 16 residues. CDR3 DNA sequence: TGTGCCAGCAGCCAATTCGGCAGGGGCGGGAACACTGAAGCTTTCTTT. Translating it yields CASSQFGRGGNTEAFF.